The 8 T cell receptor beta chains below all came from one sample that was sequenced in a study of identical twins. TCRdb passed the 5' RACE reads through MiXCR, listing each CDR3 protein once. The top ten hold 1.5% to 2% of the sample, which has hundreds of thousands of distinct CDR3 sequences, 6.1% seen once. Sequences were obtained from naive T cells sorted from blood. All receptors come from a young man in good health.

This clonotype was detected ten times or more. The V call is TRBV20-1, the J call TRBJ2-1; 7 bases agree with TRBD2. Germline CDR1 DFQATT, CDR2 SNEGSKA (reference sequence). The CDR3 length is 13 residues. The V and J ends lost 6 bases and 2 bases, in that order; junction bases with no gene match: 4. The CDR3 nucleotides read TGCAGTGCCCGCGGGAGTACCTACAATGAGCAGTTCTTC. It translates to CSARGSTYNEQFF.

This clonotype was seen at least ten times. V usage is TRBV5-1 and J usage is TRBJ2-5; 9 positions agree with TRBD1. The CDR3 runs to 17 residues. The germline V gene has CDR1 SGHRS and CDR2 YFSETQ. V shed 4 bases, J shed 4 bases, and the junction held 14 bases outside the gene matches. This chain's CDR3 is CASSTEGQGVNGETQYF. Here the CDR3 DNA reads TGCGCCAGCAGCACAGAGGGACAGGGAGTGAATGGAGAGACCCAGTACTTC.

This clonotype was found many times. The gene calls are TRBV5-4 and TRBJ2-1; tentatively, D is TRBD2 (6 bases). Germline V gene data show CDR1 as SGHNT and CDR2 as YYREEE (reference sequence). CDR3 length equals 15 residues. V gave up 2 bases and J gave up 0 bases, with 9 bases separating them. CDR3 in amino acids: CASSLNSGSYNEQFF. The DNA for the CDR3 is TGTGCCAGCAGCTTAAATAGCGGCTCCTACAATGAGCAGTTCTTC. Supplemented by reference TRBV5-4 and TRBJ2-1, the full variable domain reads ETGVTQSPTHLIKTRGQQVTLRCSSQSGHNTVSWYQQALGQGPQFIFQYYREEENGRGNFPPRFSGLQFPNYSSELNVNALELDDSALYLCASSLNSGSYNEQFFGPGTRLTVL.

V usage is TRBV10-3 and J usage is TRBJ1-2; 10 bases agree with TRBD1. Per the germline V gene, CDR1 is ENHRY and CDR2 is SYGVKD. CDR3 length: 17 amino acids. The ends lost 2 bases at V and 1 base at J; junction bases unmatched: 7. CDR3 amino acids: CAISEAGQGGINYGYTF. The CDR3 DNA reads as TGTGCCATCAGTGAGGCCGGACAGGGGGGTATTAACTATGGCTACACCTTC.

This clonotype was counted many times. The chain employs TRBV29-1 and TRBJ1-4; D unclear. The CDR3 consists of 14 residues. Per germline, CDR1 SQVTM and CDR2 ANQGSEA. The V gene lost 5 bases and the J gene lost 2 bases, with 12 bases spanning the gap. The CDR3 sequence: CSVRGGTTNEKLFF. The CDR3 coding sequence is TGCAGCGTTAGAGGAGGCACGACTAATGAAAAACTGTTTTTT. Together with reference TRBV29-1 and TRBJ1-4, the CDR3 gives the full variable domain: SAVISQKPSRDICQRGTSLTIQCQVDSQVTMMFWYRQQPGQSLTLIATANQGSEATYESGFVIDKFPISRPNLTFSTLTVSNMSPEDSSIYLCSVRGGTTNEKLFFGSGTQLSVL.

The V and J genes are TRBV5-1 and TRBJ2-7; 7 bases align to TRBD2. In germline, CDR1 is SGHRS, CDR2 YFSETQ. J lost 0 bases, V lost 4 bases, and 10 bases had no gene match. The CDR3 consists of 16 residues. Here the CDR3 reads CASSPGVGGSSYEQYF. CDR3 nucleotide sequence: TGCGCCAGCAGCCCGGGGGTGGGCGGGAGCTCCTACGAGCAGTACTTC.

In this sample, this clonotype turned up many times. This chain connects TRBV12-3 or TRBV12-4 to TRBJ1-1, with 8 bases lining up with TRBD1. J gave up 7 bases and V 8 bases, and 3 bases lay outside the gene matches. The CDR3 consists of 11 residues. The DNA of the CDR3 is TGTGCCAGCGGACAGGGAAATGAAGCTTTCTTT. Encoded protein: CASGQGNEAFF.

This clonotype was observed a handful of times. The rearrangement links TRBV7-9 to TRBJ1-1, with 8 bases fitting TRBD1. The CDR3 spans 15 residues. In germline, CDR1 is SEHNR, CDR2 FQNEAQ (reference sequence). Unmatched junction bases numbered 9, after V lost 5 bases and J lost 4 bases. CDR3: CASSRGQDLSTEAFF. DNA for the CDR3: TGTGCCAGCAGCCGGGGACAGGACCTTAGCACTGAAGCTTTCTTT.